This T cell receptor (beta chain) was obtained from a study of blood T cell repertoires in COVID-19. Study overall: Samples came from the United States, Italy and Spain, spanning acute and convalescent COVID-19. Sources were T cells, B-cell-depleted T cells, or PBMCs; the material itself was cDNA or gDNA.

This CDR3 contains 17 residues. In the original analysis: Quantification of nucleated cells was approximated via reference gene primer amplification. Method: immunoSEQ multiplex PCR; TCRdb's copy keeps in-frame clones and lacks some. The DNA was the basis for D and trimming; V, J and clone size are from that table. The sample includes 200,000 to 250,000 clones, approximately 90% seen only once; the top ten take about a tenth. Recovered status applied to Cohort 3 donors who had two consecutive negative PCRs. It also applied to those with clearance or with symptom resolution. The sample was PBMCs or T cells enriched from blood (not recorded which). This TCR came from a man aged 30 to 39 who had recovered from COVID-19. The rearrangement links TRBV21-1 to TRBJ2-2; the tabulated D call, TRBD2, remains unverified against the DNA. TRBV21-1 is deemed a pseudogene. CDR3 bases: TGTGCCAGCAGCCCACTGGGGAGGGGGTGGAACACCGGGGAGCTGTTTTTT. Amino acids: CASSPLGRGWNTGELFF.